One and the same sample provided the 21 T cell receptor beta chains below, sequenced in a study of blood T cell repertoires in COVID-19. Here immunoSEQ multiplex PCR was the method, and the copy in TCRdb shows in-frame clones only, minus some. The sample yields roughly 400,000 clones, more than 80% seen once. Sequencing was done on a sample of PBMCs or T cells enriched from blood (not recorded which). Every receptor here comes from a man younger than 40 who had recovered from COVID-19.

This CDR3 is CSVVSVRGPGQGHGYTF. In nucleotides, the CDR3 is TGCAGCGTTGTAAGTGTCCGAGGGCCGGGACAGGGTCATGGCTACACCTTC. The genes are TRBV29-1 and TRBJ1-2; 9 bases agree with TRBD1. The J segment lost 6 bases and the V segment lost 4 bases, leaving 18 bases of the junction unmatched. Germline values: CDR1 SQVTM, CDR2 ANQGSEA. This CDR3 spans 17 amino acids.

The genes are TRBV28 and TRBJ2-7; 9 bases agree with TRBD1. CDR3 length: 15 residues. After removal of 1 base from V and 5 bases from J, the junction contained 6 bases not matched to a gene. Germline V gives CDR1 MDHEN, CDR2 SYDVKM. The CDR3, as DNA: TGTGCCAGCAGTTTATCCTGGACAGGGGCGAACGAGCAGTACTTC. Translation: CASSLSWTGANEQYF.

The chain carries TRBV18 and TRBJ2-7; 12 bases are shared with TRBD2. CDR1 is KGHSH, CDR2 LQKENI, per germline. This CDR3 has 14 amino acids. V dropped 5 bases and J dropped 10; count of bases not matched to a gene: 9. The CDR3 here is CASSTLAGGDPQYF. CDR3 coding DNA: TGTGCCAGCTCAACACTAGCGGGAGGCGACCCTCAGTACTTC.

The chain combines TRBV9 with TRBJ2-7; D possibly corresponds to TRBD2 (5 bases). Trimming stripped 0 bases from V and 1 base from J, with 11 bases between. The V gene's germline CDR1 is SGDLS and CDR2 YYNGEE. This CDR3 region has 15 residues. The CDR3 spells CASSVGRGRSYEQYF. The CDR3 bases are TGTGCCAGCAGCGTAGGACGGGGAAGGTCCTACGAGCAGTACTTC.

Only one count was recorded for this clone. The gene calls are TRBV18 and TRBJ1-4; no reliable D call. Trimming shortened V by 3 bases and J by 8 bases, and 16 bases separated the two germline ends. CDR1 KGHSH and CDR2 LQKENI come from the germline V gene. The CDR3 loop spans 15 amino acids. In DNA form, the CDR3 reads TGTGCCAGCTCACCCCGTCCAGGCCAGTACGAAAAACTGTTTTTT. The encoded protein is CASSPRPGQYEKLFF.

The genes are TRBV30 and TRBJ2-3; the match to TRBD2 covers 13 bases. Germline loops: CDR1 GTSNPN, CDR2 SVGIG (reference sequence). The CDR3 is made up of 16 amino acids. Unmatched junction bases numbered 8, after V lost 3 bases and J lost 5 bases. The CDR3: CAWRLAGGPSVDTQYF. The CDR3 DNA reads as TGTGCCTGGAGACTAGCGGGAGGGCCGTCGGTAGATACGCAGTATTTT.

The chain links TRBV5-4 to TRBJ2-7; D is unclear. Germline V gene lookup returns CDR1 SGHNT and CDR2 YYREEE (reference sequence). The V end was cut by 2 bases, the J end by 3 bases, with 12 bases between. This CDR3 has 14 residues. In nucleotides, the CDR3 is TGTGCCAGCAGCTTCGGAGCCACCGACTACGAGCAGTACTTC. This codes for CASSFGATDYEQYF.

A note on this clone: Other DNA sequences from this sample encode an identical CDR3 as well. The chain employs TRBV27 and TRBJ1-6; 8 nucleotides align to TRBD1. V shed 3 bases, J shed 7 bases, and the junction held 2 bases outside the gene matches. Germline V gene lookup returns CDR1 MNHEY and CDR2 SMNVEV (reference sequence). This CDR3 comprises 14 residues. The CDR3, as DNA: TGTGCCAGCAGTTTTGACAGGGGCAATTCACCCCTCCACTTT. This encodes CASSFDRGNSPLHF.

V gene TRBV11-2 combines with J gene TRBJ2-5; D might be TRBD2 (6 bases). V lost 1 base to trimming and J lost 2 bases, with 11 bases between them. This CDR3 contains 15 residues. The germline gives CDR1 SGHAT, CDR2 FQNNGV. CDR3 protein: CASSLAGETQETQYF. The CDR3 DNA sequence: TGTGCCAGCAGCTTAGCGGGAGAAACACAAGAGACCCAGTACTTC.

V and J are TRBV11-3 and TRBJ2-2, with TRBD1 as a possible D gene (6 bases). The germline CDR1 and CDR2 sequences are SGHNT and YENEEA. The CDR3 has 13 residues. Trimming took 6 bases from V and 5 from J, leaving 10 bases between them. The CDR3 loop is CASRRQETGELFF. DNA of the CDR3: TGTGCCAGCAGACGACAGGAGACCGGGGAGCTGTTTTTT.

The V and J genes are TRBV29-1 and TRBJ1-2; D is unresolved. V was shortened by 0 bases and J by 5 bases, with 10 bases between the two germline ends. This CDR3 is built from 13 residues. Germline V CDR1 and CDR2: SQVTM, ANQGSEA. The CDR3 is CSVEDRQAYGYTF. As DNA, the CDR3 is TGCAGCGTTGAAGATCGCCAGGCGTATGGCTACACCTTC.

The chain couples TRBV18 to TRBJ1-1; D unclear. Per germline, CDR1 KGHSH and CDR2 LQKENI. The CDR3 runs 13 residues. Between the trimmed V and J ends, which lost 5 bases and 1 base, there was a span of 8 bases. The CDR3 nucleotides are TGTGCCAGCTCAGAAGAGGGGAACACTGAAGCTTTCTTT. It codes for CASSEEGNTEAFF.

Remarks on this clone: Without the conserved terminal phenylalanine or tryptophan, this CDR3 likely stems from a read error. The limits of the CDR3 on the DNA are not certain, so only TCRdb's listed CDR3 is given. The chain employs TRBV6-2 or TRBV6-3 and TRBJ2-7; TRBD2, the D gene given by the table, was not confirmed from the DNA. Germline CDR1 reads MNHEY; CDR2 reads SVGEGT. The CDR3 sequence runs 15 residues, both termini included. The CDR3 protein is CASSRNTGTSGVSWL.

This chain uses TRBV24-1 with TRBJ1-2; no firm D call. V was cut by 9 bases and J by 4 bases, with 14 bases left in between. The CDR3 has 13 amino acids. Per germline, CDR1 KGHDR and CDR2 SFDVKD. The CDR3 DNA reads TGTGCCACCTCGCTTGAGGGCTTCTATGGCTACACCTTC. This codes for CATSLEGFYGYTF.

This sequence joins TRBV2 and TRBJ2-1, with TRBD2 matching 13 bases. V trimming: 8 bases; J trimming: 4 bases; junction bases outside the gene matches: 5. Looked up from germline, CDR1 is SNHLY and CDR2 is FYNNEI. CDR3 size: 15 residues. CDR3 in amino acids: CASGLLAGGYNEQFF. The CDR3, as DNA: TGTGCCAGCGGATTACTAGCGGGAGGGTACAATGAGCAGTTCTTC.

A single count supports this clone. This chain links TRBV4-2 with TRBJ1-1; possibly TRBD1 for D (6 bases). The ends were cut back, 8 bases at V and 3 bases at J, with 16 bases in the middle. Germline lookup yields CDR1 LGHNA and CDR2 YNFKEQ. The CDR3 has 14 residues. The CDR3 bases are TGTGCCAGCCGTTCAGGGGACGATCACACTGAAGCTTTCTTT. Translating gives CASRSGDDHTEAFF.

The V and J genes are TRBV5-1 and TRBJ1-1; 8 bases align to TRBD1. CDR3 size: 14 residues. Germline CDR1 and CDR2: SGHRS and YFSETQ. V gave up 4 bases and J gave up 1 base; unmatched junction bases: 3. The CDR3 bases are TGCGCCAGCAGCAAGGACAGGGAGAACACTGAAGCTTTCTTT. Translation gives CASSKDRENTEAFF.

The rearrangement links TRBV5-1 to TRBJ1-2; 7 nucleotides agree with TRBD1. The germline V gene encodes CDR1 SGHRS and CDR2 YFSETQ. CDR3 size: 13 residues. The V segment lost 4 bases and the J segment 7 bases; nucleotides outside the gene matches: 7. The CDR3: CASSARDSGGYTF. CDR3 nucleotides: TGCGCCAGCAGCGCCCGGGACAGCGGTGGCTACACCTTC. The full variable domain, its missing parts supplied by reference TRBV5-1 and TRBJ1-2, is KAGVTQTPRYLIKTRGQQVTLSCSPISGHRSVSWYQQTPGQGLQFLFEYFSETQRNKGNFPGRFSGRQFSNSRSEMNVSTLELGDSALYLCASSARDSGGYTFGSGTRLTVV.

The genes are TRBV4-1 and TRBJ2-4; D is unclear. V lost 0 bases, J lost 5 bases, and 11 bases lay in between. The CDR3 sequence is 15 residues long. Germline CDR1 MGHRA, CDR2 YSYEKL. The CDR3 sequence is CASSQDRVTQNIQYF. The DNA for the CDR3 is TGCGCCAGCAGCCAAGATCGGGTGACCCAAAACATTCAGTACTTC.

The chain has TRBV19 and TRBJ1-6; D call uncertain. The CDR3 sequence is 13 residues long. The ends were cut back, 4 bases at V and 8 bases at J, with 9 bases in the middle. Germline V lookup: CDR1 LNHDA, CDR2 SQIVND (reference sequence). The DNA of the CDR3 is TGTGCCAGTAGTAATGTAGATGATTCACCCCTCCACTTT. It is translated as CASSNVDDSPLHF.

This chain joins TRBV2 and TRBJ2-2; a possible D gene is TRBD2 (5 bases). The germline CDR1 and CDR2 sequences are SNHLY and FYNNEI. Trimming shortened V by 6 bases and J by 6 bases, and 23 bases separated the two germline ends. The length of the CDR3 is 17 residues. This CDR3 reads CASSRANGIGSPGELFF. In nucleotides, the CDR3 is TGTGCCAGCAGCCGGGCGAACGGGATCGGATCACCCGGGGAGCTGTTTTTT.